The clone carrying this T cell receptor beta chain was observed a few times. Its specificity is not known. Germline values: CDR1 SNHLY, CDR2 FYNNEI. Losses at the gene ends were 4 bases for V and 8 bases for J; bases not matched to a gene: 5. CDR3 length equals 14 residues. The study drew its donors from healthy HIV-negative adults without recent acute infections or vaccinations. The sample is drawn from a study of shared clonotypes between healthy human individuals. Regarding the study as a whole: A limitation of the genetic and exposure-history diversity represented arose from few donors. Sequencing depth was a factor that was expected to affect clonotype sharing among donors.

The repertoire was sequenced with immunoSEQ multiplex PCR; TCRdb's copy has only in-frame clones and lacks some. There are about 520,000 clones in the sample; about 78% occur only once, and approximately 12% lies in the top ten. The TCR sequence derives from a woman between 40 and 55 years old in good health. Some clones in this sample may be carry-over from other donors' samples. Sequenced material: PBMCs. V usage is TRBV2 and J usage is TRBJ1-4, with TRBD1 matching 9 bases. This CDR3 reads CASSVYRGREKLFF. Here the CDR3 DNA reads TGTGCCAGCAGTGTTTACAGGGGGCGGGAAAAACTGTTTTTT.